Given below is one TCR beta chain in context. No antigen is known for it. TCRdb used MiXCR to reprocess the reads, holding one entry per CDR3 protein. The sample consists of approximately 990,000 distinct CDR3 sequences, approximately 31% of them appearing once. The sample is drawn from a study of T cell repertoires in cytomegalovirus infection. Turning to the study itself: Well-studied HLA-B-restricted CMV epitopes were used in the study alongside recently identified HLA-C-restricted ones. Carrying CMV and the relevant HLA type showed in public TCR beta signatures. Study outcomes and limitations: CMV-specific TCR beta clonotypes restricted by HLA-C dominated the ex vivo response. Identification of carriers of CMV plus the relevant HLA was achieved through cumulative public TCR beta family frequency.

This CDR3 spans 12 amino acids. V shed 11 bases and J shed 2 bases, with 12 bases lying between them. Germline CDR1 and CDR2: SNHLY and FYNNEI. This TCR was recovered from a human donor in good health (CMV status not recorded). Some clones in this sample may be carry-over from other donors' samples. This sequence joins TRBV2 and TRBJ1-1; tentatively, D is TRBD1 (6 bases). The sequencing used cultured CD8+ T cells from PBMCs, collected from culture after CMV antigen stimulation. CDR3 amino acids: CAVSGGNTEAFF. CDR3 nucleotides: TGTGCCGTCAGTGGGGGCAACACTGAAGCTTTCTTT.